This T cell receptor beta chain came from a study of pediatric ulcerative colitis. During colonoscopy, one to two rectal pinch biopsies were collected. The assay was run at survey level. Samples were sequenced at Survey level, maximum 500,000 reads. Data came from immunoSEQ multiplex PCR; TCRdb stores just in-frame clones and leaves some out. The sample lists about 35,000 clones, roughly three quarters occurring once. The CDR3 consists of 14 residues. The trim removed 6 bases at V and 4 bases at J, leaving 5 bases unmatched. Germline assignment: CDR1 SQVTM and CDR2 ANQGSEA. Overall study findings and caveats: Two patients' blood samples yielded substantially fewer templates. Acute severe colitis showed lower rectal diversity from clonal expansions.

Note on this clone: Its antigen is not identified.

This TCR derives from a boy under 18 with mild ulcerative colitis. What was sequenced was gut tissue. The chain has TRBV29-1 and TRBJ1-6; 8 bases are a match to TRBD1. DNA of the CDR3: TGCAGCGTCCGACAGGGGTGGTATAATTCACCCCTCCACTTT. Residues: CSVRQGWYNSPLHF.